This T cell receptor beta chain was profiled in a study of shared clonotypes between healthy human individuals. For the study at large: Plates per donor: three CD4 naive, three CD4 memory, two CD8 naive, one CD8 memory.

Assay execution proceeded at the deep level. For each subset, genomic DNA was distributed in equal portions over several immunoSEQ plates. The table came from immunoSEQ multiplex PCR; TCRdb's copy has only in-frame clones and leaves some out. The sample has more than 2,000,000 clones, 80% to 95% seen once; the top ten hold 0.35% to 0.5%. The study, taken as a whole, reports: Generation of non-shared clonotypes was less probable than generation of clonotypes shared by all four donors.

A word on this clone: As yet, its antigen is unknown.

The source of this sequence is a man aged 18 to 35 in good health. Some clones in this sample may be carry-over from other donors' samples. Sequencing was carried out using naive CD4+ T cells from PBMCs. Subset of the sample: CD45RA+ positively selected.

DNA of the CDR3: TGTGCCTGCGGACAGGGGGTGTACGAGCAGTACTTC. Translated, it gives CACGQGVYEQYF. The genes are TRBV18 and TRBJ2-7; 10 bases are shared with TRBD1. After removal of 11 bases from V and 4 bases from J, the junction contained 5 bases not matched to a gene. The CDR3 loop spans 12 amino acids. CDR1 is KGHSH and CDR2 is LQKENI in the germline V gene.